This T cell receptor (beta chain) derives from a study of blood T cell repertoires in COVID-19. The ends lost 2 bases at V and 6 bases at J; junction bases unmatched: 9. The V gene's germline CDR1 is MNHNY and CDR2 SVGAGI (reference sequence). The CDR3 is made up of 16 amino acids. Libraries were prepared by immunoSEQ multiplex PCR; TCRdb keeps only in-frame clonotypes and omits some of them. The sample has about 160,000 clones, around 84% seen once. This TCR derives from a woman aged 60-75 years with COVID-19, enrolled during active disease. The chain couples TRBV6-6 to TRBJ1-1; 10 positions agree with TRBD1. Input material: peripheral blood. The CDR3 loop is CASSYTRDRGGAEAFF. CDR3 in DNA: TGTGCCAGCAGTTACACCCGGGACAGGGGAGGAGCTGAAGCTTTCTTT.